This T cell receptor beta chain was sequenced in a study of T cell responses to AZD1222 COVID-19 vaccine. Libraries were prepared by immunoSEQ multiplex PCR; TCRdb keeps only in-frame clonotypes and omits some of them. The table lists 100,000 to 120,000 clones, 85% to 90% of them singletons. The sequence was collected from an adult who received the AZD1222 COVID-19 vaccine. The input for sequencing was peripheral blood, taken 28 days after the second AZD1222 dose.

CDR3 DNA: TGTGCCGGAAGGGACAGGGTTGGAAATTCACCCCTCCACTTT. It yields the protein CAGRDRVGNSPLHF. The V and J genes are TRBV5-4 and TRBJ1-6; 9 nucleotides line up with TRBD1. This CDR3 is 14 amino acids long. V lost 10 bases and J lost 7; bases outside the gene matches: 9. Germline assignment: CDR1 SGHNT and CDR2 YYREEE (reference sequence).